The rows below give T cell receptor beta chains drawn from one sample of a study of cytomegalovirus exposure and HLA in healthy donors. The data were produced by immunoSEQ multiplex PCR, yet TCRdb's version contains in-frame clones alone and is incomplete. The profile shows about 140,000 clones, 70% to 85% of them singletons. The sequenced sample consisted of PBMCs. These receptors came from a woman aged 45-65 years in good health and CMV-seropositive. Both conserved end residues are part of each CDR3. The D gene is left open where the match is weak. Rows may omit the clone size; those that give it use once, few, many or a size class.

V gene	clone size	J gene	D gene	CDR3 protein	CDR3 DNA
TRBV14	.	TRBJ1-2	TRBD1	CASSRDRVYGYTF	TGTGCCAGCAGCCGAGACAGGGTCTATGGCTACACCTTC
TRBV11-3	.	TRBJ2-2	TRBD2	CASRASGGTNTGELFF	TGTGCCAGCAGGGCTAGCGGGGGGACTAACACCGGGGAGCTGTTTTTT
TRBV27	.	TRBJ2-7	TRBD2	CASRYDGVWRGGGEQYF	TGTGCCAGCAGATACGACGGGGTGTGGCGGGGGGGCGGTGAGCAGTACTTC
TRBV11-3	.	TRBJ2-3	.	CASSEPTDTQYF	TGTGCCAGCAGCGAGCCGACAGATACGCAGTATTTT
TRBV10-3	.	TRBJ2-2	TRBD1	CAIRSGRGLSTGELFF	TGTGCCATCAGGTCGGGTAGGGGGCTTAGCACCGGGGAGCTGTTTTTT
TRBV11-3	.	TRBJ2-5	TRBD1	CASSLGGGEGQETQYF	TGTGCCAGCAGCTTAGGAGGGGGCGAAGGGCAAGAGACCCAGTACTTC
TRBV12-5	.	TRBJ1-2	.	CASGRDSFYGYTF	TGTGCTAGTGGCCGAGACAGCTTCTATGGCTACACCTTC
TRBV2	once	TRBJ1-2	.	CATTTDFYGYTF	TGTGCCACCACGACAGACTTCTATGGCTACACCTTC
TRBV7-3	.	TRBJ2-7	TRBD1	CASSLLGTGAYEQYF	TGTGCCAGCAGCTTATTGGGGACAGGGGCCTACGAGCAGTACTTC
TRBV18	once	TRBJ1-1	.	CASSPGLSAFF	TGTGCCAGCTCACCGGGACTCTCGGCTTTCTTT
TRBV19	.	TRBJ2-5	TRBD1	CASSMRQGGIQETQYF	TGTGCCAGTAGTATGAGACAGGGGGGGATCCAAGAGACCCAGTACTTC
TRBV5-6	.	TRBJ1-1	TRBD1	CASSFGTGSLNTEAFF	TGTGCCAGCAGCTTCGGGACAGGGAGTTTGAACACTGAAGCTTTCTTT
TRBV7-9	.	TRBJ1-6	TRBD1	CASSFNRGTGGGGSPLHF	TGTGCCAGCAGCTTCAACCGCGGGACAGGGGGAGGAGGTTCACCCCTCCACTTT
TRBV19	.	TRBJ2-5	TRBD1	CASRTGGAETQYF	TGTGCCAGTAGAACAGGGGGCGCTGAGACCCAGTACTTC
TRBV9	.	TRBJ1-2	.	CASSVRDNGGYTF	TGTGCCAGCAGCGTCCGGGACAACGGGGGCTACACCTTC
TRBV27	.	TRBJ1-4	.	CASSLQGINEKLFF	TGTGCCAGCAGTTTACAGGGCATTAATGAAAAACTGTTTTTT
TRBV30	.	TRBJ2-5	.	CAWGRTRETQYF	TGTGCCTGGGGCAGAACACGAGAGACCCAGTACTTC
TRBV9	.	TRBJ1-1	.	CASSVQGWGTEAFF	TGTGCCAGCAGCGTACAGGGGTGGGGGACTGAAGCTTTCTTT
TRBV7-2	.	TRBJ1-1	TRBD1	CASSLGTDRQNTEAFF	TGTGCCAGCAGCTTAGGGACGGACAGGCAGAACACTGAAGCTTTCTTT
TRBV30	.	TRBJ1-1	.	CAWSLFVSQAEAFF	TGTGCCTGGAGTCTCTTCGTCTCCCAGGCTGAAGCTTTCTTT
TRBV7-2	few	TRBJ2-5	.	CASSLSGREEETQYF	TGTGCCAGCAGCTTGTCTGGAAGGGAGGAGGAGACCCAGTACTTC
TRBV12-5	.	TRBJ1-5	.	CARVMPRGNQPQHF	TGTGCTAGGGTCATGCCGCGGGGGAATCAGCCCCAGCATTTT
TRBV5-5	.	TRBJ1-6	.	CASSLAVGDSPLHF	TGTGCCAGCAGCTTGGCCGTCGGAGACTCACCCCTCCACTTT
TRBV14	.	TRBJ2-3	TRBD2	CASSQVLAGTDTQYF	TGTGCCAGCAGCCAAGTCCTAGCGGGCACAGATACGCAGTATTTT
TRBV7-9	.	TRBJ2-7	TRBD1	CASSLDGTGGWRTYEQYF	TGTGCCAGCAGCCTCGACGGGACAGGGGGGTGGAGAACCTACGAGCAGTACTTC
TRBV9	.	TRBJ2-5	TRBD1	CASSTGTGGSPIETQYF	TGTGCCAGCAGTACCGGGACAGGGGGCTCTCCAATCGAGACCCAGTACTTC
TRBV15	.	TRBJ1-6	.	CATSRDRGLNSPLHF	TGTGCCACCAGCAGAGACAGGGGCCTTAATTCACCCCTCCACTTT
TRBV5-6	.	TRBJ1-2	TRBD1	CASSQPGQAYGYTF	TGTGCCAGCAGCCAACCGGGACAGGCCTATGGCTACACCTTC
TRBV7-3	.	TRBJ2-3	.	CASSLGQGTDTQYF	TGTGCCAGCAGCTTGGGGCAGGGGACAGATACGCAGTATTTT
TRBV11-2	.	TRBJ2-2	TRBD1	CATNRGTGDFMNTGELFF	TGTGCCACGAATAGGGGGACAGGGGACTTTATGAACACCGGGGAGCTGTTTTTT
TRBV11-3	.	TRBJ1-1	.	CASSLGGGRAFF	TGTGCCAGCAGCTTAGGAGGGGGTCGGGCTTTCTTT
TRBV5-6	once	TRBJ1-5	TRBD1	CASSYRTGDSNQPQHF	TGTGCCAGCAGCTATAGGACAGGGGATAGCAATCAGCCCCAGCATTTT
TRBV14	.	TRBJ1-1	.	CASSRQFSNTEAFF	TGTGCCAGCAGCCGACAGTTCTCGAACACTGAAGCTTTCTTT
TRBV14	.	TRBJ1-6	.	CASALTGNSPLHF	TGTGCCAGCGCGCTTACAGGGAATTCACCCCTCCACTTT
TRBV27	.	TRBJ1-4	.	CASSPRRDEKLFF	TGTGCCAGCAGTCCGCGCAGGGATGAAAAACTGTTTTTT
TRBV30	.	TRBJ1-2	.	CVLLGSSNYGYTF	TGTGTCCTTTTAGGGAGCTCTAACTATGGCTACACCTTC
TRBV21-1	.	TRBJ1-3	.	CASSKPPGDRGSGNTIYF	TGTGCCAGCAGCAAACCCCCCGGGGACAGGGGATCCGGAAACACCATATATTTT
TRBV4-2	once	TRBJ1-4	.	CASSPGTPTNEKLFF	TGTGCCAGCAGCCCTGGGACACCCACTAATGAAAAACTGTTTTTT
TRBV10-3	.	TRBJ1-3	.	CAISQDSPGNTIYF	TGTGCCATCAGCCAAGACTCCCCGGGAAACACCATATATTTT
TRBV4-1	few	TRBJ1-1	TRBD1	CASSPWTGRGTEAFF	TGCGCCAGCAGCCCTTGGACAGGCAGGGGCACTGAAGCTTTCTTT
TRBV6-1	few	TRBJ1-1	.	CASSWGGGTEAFF	TGTGCCAGCAGTTGGGGAGGTGGTACTGAAGCTTTCTTT
TRBV5-4	.	TRBJ2-3	TRBD1	CASSLVGGLDTQYF	TGTGCCAGCAGCCTGGTAGGGGGCTTAGATACGCAGTATTTT
TRBV7-3	few	TRBJ2-2	.	CASSHDRQNTGELFF	TGTGCCAGCAGCCACGACAGGCAGAACACCGGGGAGCTGTTTTTT
TRBV19	.	TRBJ2-1	.	CASSMERAYTYNEQFF	TGTGCCAGTAGTATGGAGAGGGCCTATACCTACAATGAGCAGTTCTTC